These 13 T cell receptor beta chains originate from one sample sequenced in a study of T cell responses to AZD1222 COVID-19 vaccine. Measured with immunoSEQ multiplex PCR; TCRdb has only the in-frame clones, and not every one. The sample consists of fewer than 200,000 clones, more than 90% of them appearing once. The specimen was peripheral blood, collected 28 days after the second dose of the MenACWY control vaccine. The receptors originated from an adult who received the MenACWY meningococcal vaccine as a control.

The chain is built from TRBV7-2 and TRBJ1-4, with D possibly TRBD1 on 5 matching bases. Looked up from germline, CDR1 is SGHTA and CDR2 is FQGNSA. The CDR3 consists of 16 residues. Trimming cost V 6 bases and J 5 bases, with 19 bases left between them. CDR3 sequence: CASSQGRDLINEKLFF. The DNA of the CDR3 is TGTGCCAGCAGTCAAGGACGGGACCTTATAAATGAAAAACTGTTTTTT.

The chain combines TRBV19 with TRBJ2-2; D is perhaps TRBD2 (6 bases). In germline, CDR1 is LNHDA, CDR2 SQIVND (reference sequence). The CDR3 loop spans 17 amino acids. V lost 3 bases to trimming and J lost 3 bases, with 17 bases between them. CDR3 in DNA: TGTGCCAGTAGTATGGTTGGAGGAGGGGTCTACACCGGGGAGCTGTTTTTT. Residues: CASSMVGGGVYTGELFF.

This chain uses TRBV14 with TRBJ2-3; 12 nucleotides match TRBD1. The CDR3 is 17 residues long. The trim removed 4 bases at V and 4 bases at J, leaving 9 bases unmatched. Germline V gene data show CDR1 as SGHDN and CDR2 as FVKESK. The CDR3 spells CASSLRGGTGGADTQYF. The CDR3 DNA is TGTGCCAGCAGCCTTAGAGGCGGGACAGGGGGCGCAGATACGCAGTATTTT.

The CDR3 DNA follows: TGTGCCAGTTCTTTATCCGGGACGCTAGCTTTCTTT. Its translation: CASSLSGTLAFF. The genes are TRBV28 and TRBJ1-1, with TRBD1 as a possible D gene (5 bases). The ends were cut back, 9 bases at V and 10 bases at J, with 18 bases in the middle. Germline CDR1 MDHEN, CDR2 SYDVKM. This CDR3 contains 12 residues. The full variable domain, with the rest looked up from reference TRBV28 and TRBJ1-1, is DVKVTQSSRYLVKRTGEKVFLECVQDMDHENMFWYRQDPGLGLRLIYFSYDVKMKEKGDIPEGYSVSREKKERFSLILESASTNQTSMYLCASSLSGTLAFFGQGTRLTVV.

The CDR3 loop reads CASSNPAGASYEQYF. Here the CDR3 DNA reads TGTGCCAGCAGTAACCCAGCGGGAGCATCCTACGAGCAGTACTTC. The chain is built from TRBV28 and TRBJ2-7, with 8 bases lining up with TRBD2. This CDR3 contains 15 residues. With 5 bases clipped from V and 1 base from J, the junction kept 7 bases outside the gene matches. Germline CDR1 and CDR2: MDHEN and SYDVKM.

This chain uses TRBV7-9 with TRBJ2-1; a possible D gene is TRBD2 (6 bases). The V gene lost 11 bases and the J gene lost 9 bases, with 11 bases spanning the gap. The CDR3 loop spans 10 amino acids. Germline V lookup: CDR1 SEHNR, CDR2 FQNEAQ (reference sequence). The CDR3 nucleotides are TGTGCCGGGGGGAGCGGTGAGCAGTTCTTC. Encoded protein: CAGGSGEQFF. Supplemented by reference TRBV7-9 and TRBJ2-1, the full variable domain reads DTGVSQNPRHKITKRGQNVTFRCDPISEHNRLYWYRQTLGQGPEFLTYFQNEAQLEKSRLLSDRFSAERPKGSFSTLEIQRTEQGDSAMYLCAGGSGEQFFGPGTRLTVL.

The rearrangement uses TRBV7-8 and TRBJ2-7; D perhaps matches TRBD1 (5 bases). The CDR3 length is 14 residues. Germline V gene data show CDR1 as SGHVS and CDR2 as FQNEAQ. With 2 bases removed from V and 4 bases from J, the gap between germline ends came to 12 bases. The CDR3 protein is CASSLSQVRYEQYF. Written as DNA, the CDR3 is TGTGCCAGCAGCTTATCACAGGTCCGGTACGAGCAGTACTTC.

The rearrangement uses TRBV7-2 and TRBJ2-1; D not resolved. Trimming left V 2 bases short and J 9 bases short, with 11 bases between. The CDR3 is 13 amino acids. The germline V gene has CDR1 SGHTA and CDR2 FQGNSA. The CDR3 region is CASSLFPDGEQFF. The DNA of the CDR3 is TGTGCCAGCAGCTTATTCCCGGACGGTGAGCAGTTCTTC.

The chain combines TRBV12-3 or TRBV12-4 with TRBJ2-7; 7 bases are a match to TRBD2. Trimming took 7 bases from V and 0 from J; bases not matched to a gene: 3. The CDR3 runs 13 residues. CDR3 nucleotides: TGTGCCAGCAAAGCTAGCGGCTCCTACGAGCAGTACTTC. Translation gives CASKASGSYEQYF.

The rearrangement joins TRBV18 to TRBJ1-5; TRBD1 is a possible D gene (5 bases). This CDR3 has 13 amino acids. Looked up from germline, CDR1 is KGHSH and CDR2 is LQKENI. The germline V and J ends were trimmed by 5 bases and 7 bases, with 12 bases remaining between them. The chain's CDR3 is CASSTRADQPQHF. The CDR3 nucleotides read TGTGCCAGCTCAACCAGGGCTGACCAGCCCCAGCATTTT.

The rearrangement uses TRBV7-2 and TRBJ2-7, with 7 bases lining up with TRBD2. V was pared by 1 base and J by 3 bases, with 15 bases of the junction left unmatched. From germline, CDR1 is SGHTA and CDR2 FQGNSA. The CDR3 consists of 18 residues. The CDR3, as DNA: TGTGCCAGCAGCTTAGGCCCCACGGGAGCGGGAATTAACTACGAGCAGTACTTC. Translation gives CASSLGPTGAGINYEQYF.

The chain has TRBV5-4 and TRBJ2-1, with TRBD1 matching 9 bases. Trimming took 4 bases from V and 6 from J; bases not matched to a gene: 8. Per the germline V gene, CDR1 is SGHNT and CDR2 is YYREEE (reference sequence). The CDR3 spans 15 residues. The CDR3 DNA reads as TGTGCCAGCAGCATCGGGACAGGGTACGGCAATGAGCAGTTCTTC. It specifies CASSIGTGYGNEQFF.

The chain links TRBV3-1 (or the pseudogene TRBV3-2) to TRBJ2-1; a possible D gene is TRBD2 (5 bases). This CDR3 has 15 amino acids. CDR1 is LGHDT and CDR2 is YNNKEL in the germline V gene (reference sequence). V gave up 1 base and J gave up 4 bases, with 11 bases separating them. CDR3 DNA: TGTGCCAGCAGCCAAGTCGTGGACTCTTACAATGAGCAGTTCTTC. It yields the protein CASSQVVDSYNEQFF.